These 16 T cell receptor beta chains share one sample of origin, sequenced in a study of cytomegalovirus exposure and HLA in healthy donors. The PCR employed 60 Vbeta primers together with 13 Jbeta primers. Generated by immunoSEQ multiplex PCR, the TCRdb table keeps only in-frame clones and is missing some. Of under 200,000 clones detected, 68% appear once; the ten largest clones hold about 2.5%. Sequencing was performed on PBMCs. The receptors were gathered from a middle-aged woman in good health and CMV-seropositive.

The chain links TRBV27 to TRBJ1-2; no clear D gene. Germline V gene data show CDR1 as MNHEY and CDR2 as SMNVEV (reference sequence). V was trimmed by 2 bases and J by 6 bases, leaving 10 bases between them. This CDR3 has 13 residues. Written as DNA, the CDR3 is TGTGCCAGCAGTTTAGGACTACATAATGGCTACACCTTC. It encodes CASSLGLHNGYTF.

This sequence joins TRBV19 and TRBJ2-1; TRBD1 matches 7 bases. Trimming cost V 4 bases and J 8 bases; bases outside gene matches: 2. Germline V gene sequence: CDR1 LNHDA, CDR2 SQIVND (reference sequence). This CDR3 has 12 amino acids. The CDR3 DNA reads as TGTGCCAGTAGTAAACAGGGGTATGAGCAGTTCTTC. This encodes CASSKQGYEQFF.

V and J are TRBV4-3 and TRBJ1-2; tentative D call: TRBD1 (6 bases). CDR1 LGHNA and CDR2 YSLEER come from the germline V gene. The CDR3 loop spans 18 amino acids. Trimming stripped 1 base from V and 4 bases from J, with 22 bases between. DNA of the CDR3: TGCGCCAGCAGCCAAGCTAGTCCAGGGGCGGTGGCTCGCTATGGCTACACCTTC. It translates to CASSQASPGAVARYGYTF.

V and J are TRBV4-1 and TRBJ1-5, with no clear D. This CDR3 is 16 amino acids long. The V gene's germline CDR1 is MGHRA and CDR2 YSYEKL. V was cut by 0 bases and J by 9 bases, with 18 bases left in between. The CDR3 region has the DNA TGCGCCAGCAGCCAAGATCATTCCCCTCTGGCTGGGCCCCAGCATTTT. Encoded protein: CASSQDHSPLAGPQHF.

The J gene is TRBJ1-1, the V gene TRBV19; 8 bases are a match to TRBD1. CDR1 is LNHDA, CDR2 SQIVND, per germline (reference sequence). The junction had 8 bases not matched to a gene; V was cut back by 5 bases and J by 0 bases. This CDR3 spans 16 amino acids. CDR3 nucleotide sequence: TGTGCCAGTAGTCCCCAGGGGGCTCTGATGAACACTGAAGCTTTCTTT. Its protein product is CASSPQGALMNTEAFF.

The DNA for the CDR3 is TGTGCCAGCAGTTTAGAACCTACCGCCGGGGAGCTGTTTTTT. This encodes CASSLEPTAGELFF. The chain joins TRBV28 to TRBJ2-2; no clear D. This CDR3 is 14 amino acids long. CDR1 is MDHEN and CDR2 is SYDVKM in the germline V gene. Trimming left V 2 bases short and J 6 bases short, with 10 bases between.

The chain recombines TRBV7-3 with TRBJ2-2; 9 bases map to TRBD2. CDR3 length: 17 amino acids. The ends lost 5 bases at V and 1 base at J; junction bases unmatched: 8. Germline V CDR1 and CDR2: SGHTA, FQGTGA. CDR3 in DNA: TGTGCCAGCAGCGCCTCCCCACTAGCGGGGAACACCGGGGAGCTGTTTTTT. Its translation is CASSASPLAGNTGELFF.

This clone appeared a few times. CDR3 DNA: TGCGCCAGCAGCTACACTACTCAAGAGACCCAGTACTTC. Its translation: CASSYTTQETQYF. The gene calls are TRBV5-1 and TRBJ2-5, with D unresolved. Trimming left V 3 bases short and J 2 bases short, with 8 bases between. The CDR3 has 13 amino acids. Germline V gene data show CDR1 as SGHRS and CDR2 as YFSETQ. The full variable domain, its missing parts supplied by reference TRBV5-1 and TRBJ2-5, is KAGVTQTPRYLIKTRGQQVTLSCSPISGHRSVSWYQQTPGQGLQFLFEYFSETQRNKGNFPGRFSGRQFSNSRSEMNVSTLELGDSALYLCASSYTTQETQYFGPGTRLLVL.

J is TRBJ2-7 and V is TRBV4-1; 7 nucleotides line up with TRBD1. The CDR3 extends over 17 amino acids. CDR1 and CDR2 (germline): MGHRA, YSYEKL. The trim removed 6 bases at V and 6 bases at J, leaving 20 bases unmatched. The CDR3 loop reads CASSQQGGRFTFLEQYF. The CDR3 nucleotides read TGCGCCAGCAGTCAACAAGGGGGCAGATTCACCTTTCTCGAGCAGTACTTC.

V gene TRBV4-3 combines with J gene TRBJ2-1, with D perhaps TRBD2 (5 bases). The CDR3 is made up of 14 amino acids. Trimming stripped 1 base from V and 8 bases from J, with 12 bases between. Germline V gives CDR1 LGHNA, CDR2 YSLEER. The chain's CDR3 is CASSQGYSGYEQFF. The CDR3 DNA follows: TGCGCCAGCAGCCAAGGGTACAGCGGATATGAGCAGTTCTTC.

The rearrangement links TRBV9 to TRBJ1-4; maybe TRBD1 (6 bases). V was trimmed by 0 bases and J by 7 bases, leaving 13 bases between them. There are 15 residues in the CDR3. The germline CDR1 and CDR2 sequences are SGDLS and YYNGEE. The DNA of the CDR3 is TGTGCCAGCAGCGTAGGGGGTCAGGGGAGTGAAAAACTGTTTTTT. Encoded protein: CASSVGGQGSEKLFF.

This clone showed up just once. This chain joins TRBV6-4 and TRBJ1-5; perhaps TRBD1 as D (6 bases). Germline CDR1 reads MRHNA; CDR2 reads SNTAGT. V lost 0 bases and J lost 3, with 18 bases in between. The length of the CDR3 is 18 residues. The CDR3 reads CASSDSVLDSGPNQPQHF. The CDR3 DNA follows: TGTGCCAGCAGTGACTCAGTACTGGACAGTGGCCCCAATCAGCCCCAGCATTTT.

The rearrangement links TRBV4-3 to TRBJ2-1, with D tentatively TRBD2 (7 bases). This CDR3 has 14 amino acids. The V and J ends lost 0 bases and 7 bases respectively, with 10 bases between them. Germline V gene sequence: CDR1 LGHNA, CDR2 YSLEER. The CDR3 reads CASSQERGPNEQFF. CDR3 nucleotides: TGCGCCAGCAGCCAAGAGCGGGGGCCGAATGAGCAGTTCTTC.

The table lists this clone with a few counts. The chain couples TRBV5-1 to TRBJ2-3, with D perhaps matching TRBD1 (6 bases). This CDR3 spans 16 amino acids. Trimming removed 0 bases at V and 0 bases at J, with 11 bases between. Germline CDR1 and CDR2: SGHRS and YFSETQ. CDR3 DNA sequence: TGCGCCAGCAGCTTGGGACAGGAGACTAGCACAGATACGCAGTATTTT. This gives the protein CASSLGQETSTDTQYF.

The rearrangement links TRBV5-1 to TRBJ1-4; TRBD1 agrees at 7 bases. Germline V lookup: CDR1 SGHRS, CDR2 YFSETQ. Trimming took 4 bases from V and 3 from J; bases not matched to a gene: 6. The CDR3 has 15 amino acids. CDR3 sequence reads: CASSHDRASNEKLFF. DNA of the CDR3: TGCGCCAGCAGCCACGACAGGGCGTCTAATGAAAAACTGTTTTTT.

This clone occurred a few times. V and J are TRBV9 and TRBJ1-4; 8 nucleotides agree with TRBD1. The V gene end was trimmed by 4 bases and the J gene end by 5 bases; junction bases not matched to a gene: 4. CDR1 and CDR2 from the germline V gene are SGDLS and YYNGEE. This CDR3 region has 14 residues. CDR3 in amino acids: CASSIGQGNEKLFF. CDR3 coding DNA: TGTGCCAGCAGCATCGGACAGGGAAATGAAAAACTGTTTTTT.